This T cell receptor (beta chain) was observed in a study of blood T cell repertoires in COVID-19. Study information: Sources were T cells, B-cell-depleted T cells, or PBMCs; the material itself was cDNA or gDNA.

This clone was recorded many times. Which cohort a participant joined came from the clinical history participants gave. In Cohort 3, a recovered donor had either two negative PCRs, clearance, or symptom resolution. Authors' processing steps: Using reference gene primer amplification, nucleated cell counts were estimated. Data came from immunoSEQ multiplex PCR; TCRdb stores just in-frame clones and leaves some out. D and trimming were read from the DNA, whereas the V and J calls and clone size are those reported in that table. This sample carries a few hundred thousand clones, approximately 84% of them seen once, and the ten largest clones take roughly 3.6%. There are 15 residues in the CDR3. V was pared by 7 bases and J by 2 bases, with 4 bases of the junction left unmatched. Germline V gene data show CDR1 as MNHEY and CDR2 as SVGAGI.

Sequencing was carried out using PBMCs or T cells enriched from blood (not recorded which). This sequence originates from a man in his forties or fifties who had recovered from COVID-19. The chain couples TRBV6-5 to TRBJ2-6; TRBD2 matches 8 bases. The DNA of the CDR3 is TGTGCCAGCACCACGCGGGGGGCTGGGGCCAACGTCCTGACTTTC. It yields the protein CASTTRGAGANVLTF.